These 27 T cell receptor beta chains share one sample of origin, sequenced in a study of glioma-infiltrating T cells after dendritic cell vaccination. The method was immunoSEQ multiplex PCR; TCRdb's version includes in-frame clones alone and lacks a portion of them. The sample holds about 73,000 clones; around 80% are singletons and the top ten take 2.1%. The sequenced sample was blood, obtained before dendritic cell vaccination. All receptors come from a human donor with glioblastoma.

The sample holds a few counts of this clone. V gene TRBV2 combines with J gene TRBJ2-2; a possible D gene is TRBD2 (5 bases). V lost 6 bases and J lost 5, with 13 bases in between. In germline, CDR1 is SNHLY, CDR2 FYNNEI. The CDR3 consists of 14 residues. The CDR3 nucleotides read TGTGCCAGCAGAACGAGGGCTCAAACCGGGGAGCTGTTTTTT. Amino acids: CASRTRAQTGELFF.

The chain is built from TRBV6-1 and TRBJ1-2; 8 nucleotides match TRBD1. The CDR3 is made up of 13 amino acids. V lost 7 bases and J lost 4; bases outside the gene matches: 5. From germline, CDR1 is MNHNS and CDR2 SASEGT. CDR3 nucleotides: TGTGCCAGCAAAAGCGGGACAGGCTATGGCTACACCTTC. This sequence encodes CASKSGTGYGYTF.

The chain uses TRBV15 and TRBJ2-1; TRBD2 matches at 7 bases. Germline assignment: CDR1 LNHNV and CDR2 YYDKDF (reference sequence). V was pared by 4 bases and J by 6 bases, with 9 bases of the junction left unmatched. The CDR3 is 15 amino acids. CDR3 in DNA: TGTGCCACCAGCAACCCGGGACCGGGGGGCAATGAGCAGTTCTTC. Its translation: CATSNPGPGGNEQFF.

Points on this clone: One end of the junction fails to match germline, which may point to a read error. The CDR3 is CASSEYRTHSNEQYF. DNA for the CDR3: TGTGCCAGCAGTGAATACCGCACCCACTCCAACGAGCAGTACTTC. The V call is TRBV25-1, the J call TRBJ2-7; D is unresolved. Germline assignment: CDR1 MGHDK and CDR2 SYGVNS. This CDR3 spans 15 amino acids.

The gene calls are TRBV5-1 and TRBJ2-1; maybe TRBD2 (6 bases). The germline V gene has CDR1 SGHRS and CDR2 YFSETQ. This CDR3 is built from 16 residues. V lost 3 bases and J 4 bases, leaving 17 bases between the germline ends. For the CDR3, the DNA is TGCGCCAGCAGCTCGGACTATAAATGGGGGTACAATGAGCAGTTCTTC. Translating gives CASSSDYKWGYNEQFF.

This clone appeared a single time. The rearrangement uses TRBV16 and TRBJ2-2; perhaps TRBD1 as D (5 bases). This CDR3 is 18 amino acids long. The V end was cut by 0 bases, the J end by 4 bases, with 18 bases between. Germline CDR1 KGHSY, CDR2 FQNENV. The DNA for the CDR3 is TGTGCCAGCAGCCAATCGTTTGGGGCTTCCCACCGCACCGGGGAGCTGTTTTTT. This translates into CASSQSFGASHRTGELFF.

The chain combines TRBV10-3 with TRBJ1-5; TRBD1 aligns across 7 bases. The germline CDR1 and CDR2 sequences are ENHRY and SYGVKD. Trimming removed 5 bases from V and 5 bases from J; junction bases left unmatched: 3. The CDR3 consists of 13 residues. The CDR3 spells CAISQGDDQPQHF. CDR3 DNA sequence: TGTGCCATCAGTCAGGGGGACGATCAGCCCCAGCATTTT.

Only a few counts were recorded for this clone. The V gene is TRBV10-3, the J gene TRBJ1-2; TRBD1 matches at 7 bases. CDR3 length equals 12 residues. The junction had 3 bases not matched to a gene; V was cut back by 8 bases and J by 3 bases. The germline gives CDR1 ENHRY, CDR2 SYGVKD. CDR3 sequence reads: CAIRQGDYGYTF. The CDR3 nucleotides read TGTGCCATCCGCCAGGGGGACTATGGCTACACCTTC.

The chain links TRBV5-4 to TRBJ1-5; D not resolved. V was clipped by 3 bases and J by 3 bases, with 10 bases between them. Germline-derived CDR1 and CDR2 are SGHNT and YYREEE (reference sequence). The CDR3 is 14 amino acids. The CDR3 sequence: CASSSSQNNQPQHF. The CDR3 DNA follows: TGTGCCAGCAGCTCCTCACAGAACAATCAGCCCCAGCATTTT.

The rearrangement uses TRBV7-3 and TRBJ2-7, with D perhaps matching TRBD2 (5 bases). Looked up from germline, CDR1 is SGHTA and CDR2 is FQGTGA. This CDR3 is 16 amino acids long. The V gene lost 2 bases and the J gene lost 3 bases, with 17 bases spanning the gap. The CDR3 here is CASSLSRFGGYYEQYV. As DNA, the CDR3 is TGTGCCAGCAGCTTATCCCGCTTTGGCGGGTACTACGAGCAGTACGTC.

This clone was observed a handful of times. This rearrangement joins TRBV18 to TRBJ1-3; TRBD1 matches at 8 bases. The V gene end was trimmed by 6 bases and the J gene end by 3 bases; junction bases not matched to a gene: 4. Germline V lookup: CDR1 KGHSH, CDR2 LQKENI. The CDR3 runs 14 residues. CDR3 nucleotide sequence: TGTGCCAGCTCCGCAGGGGGCATTGGAAACACCATATATTTT. Its translation is CASSAGGIGNTIYF.

This clone has a handful of counts. The chain employs TRBV6-5 and TRBJ2-1; 8 bases are a match to TRBD2. The germline CDR1 and CDR2 sequences are MNHEY and SVGAGI. This CDR3 is 14 amino acids long. V lost 6 bases to trimming and J lost 8 bases; unmatched junction nucleotides: 9. This CDR3 reads CASRPGGGGDEQFF. CDR3 bases: TGTGCCAGCAGACCCGGGGGGGGAGGGGATGAGCAGTTCTTC.

The rearrangement links TRBV6-1 to TRBJ2-3; 9 bases align to TRBD2. Germline CDR1 is MNHNS and CDR2 is SASEGT. V lost 2 bases, J lost 8 bases, and 14 bases stayed unmatched. There are 17 residues in the CDR3. CDR3 in amino acids: CASSERGWGTSTTTQYF. The CDR3 nucleotides are TGTGCCAGCAGTGAACGCGGATGGGGGACTAGCACGACTACGCAGTATTTT.

The V and J genes are TRBV18 and TRBJ1-2; D may be TRBD1 (5 bases). Trimming removed 1 base from V and 5 bases from J, with 14 bases in between. Germline V gene sequence: CDR1 KGHSH, CDR2 LQKENI. The CDR3 loop spans 15 amino acids. The DNA of the CDR3 is TGTGCCAGCTCACCACAGGACGGGGGAGGGTATGGCTACACCTTC. Translation gives CASSPQDGGGYGYTF.

This chain joins TRBV19 and TRBJ2-2; the D gene is possibly TRBD1 (5 bases). Trimming pared 8 bases from V and 6 bases from J, leaving 19 bases between. The CDR3 runs to 15 residues. Germline lookup yields CDR1 LNHDA and CDR2 SQIVND (reference sequence). For the CDR3, the DNA is TGTGCCAGTTCCTGGGCAGGGCAGGTTCCCGGGGAGCTGTTTTTT. Translating gives CASSWAGQVPGELFF.

The chain employs TRBV6-5 and TRBJ1-2; 7 nucleotides match TRBD1. The junction had 7 bases not matched to a gene; V was cut back by 6 bases and J by 6 bases. The CDR3 has 13 residues. Germline V lookup: CDR1 MNHEY, CDR2 SVGAGI. The CDR3 nucleotides are TGTGCCAGCAGCCTTTTTACAGGGGATGGCTACACCTTC. Translation: CASSLFTGDGYTF.

The chain couples TRBV5-1 to TRBJ2-1; 12 positions agree with TRBD2. Losses at the gene ends were 4 bases for V and 10 bases for J; bases not matched to a gene: 12. This CDR3 is built from 16 residues. Germline CDR1 is SGHRS and CDR2 is YFSETQ. CDR3 nucleotides: TGCGCCAGCAGCGCCACCCTAGCGGGAGGGCGGGGGGAGCAGTTCTTC. Translated, it gives CASSATLAGGRGEQFF.

This rearrangement joins TRBV2 to TRBJ1-4; D is perhaps TRBD1 (6 bases). There are 16 residues in the CDR3. Germline V CDR1 and CDR2: SNHLY, FYNNEI. V gave up 4 bases and J gave up 0 bases, with 12 bases separating them. The CDR3 sequence is CASSAVAGATNEKLFF. The DNA for the CDR3 is TGTGCCAGCAGTGCTGTCGCAGGGGCAACTAATGAAAAACTGTTTTTT.

The chain is built from TRBV9 and TRBJ1-3, with D possibly TRBD1 on 5 matching bases. The germline gives CDR1 SGDLS, CDR2 YYNGEE. Trimming took 3 bases from V and 8 from J, leaving 9 bases between them. This CDR3 comprises 12 residues. CDR3 sequence reads: CASSAVGDTIYF. CDR3 coding DNA: TGTGCCAGCAGCGCAGTAGGGGACACCATATATTTT. The full variable domain, completed using reference TRBV9 and TRBJ1-3, is DSGVTQTPKHLITATGQRVTLRCSPRSGDLSVYWYQQSLDQGLQFLIQYYNGEERAKGNILERFSAQQFPDLHSELNLSSLELGDSALYFCASSAVGDTIYFGEGSWLTVV.

The J gene is TRBJ2-1, the V gene TRBV7-4; tentatively, D is TRBD2 (6 bases). Trimming took off 3 bases at V and 3 bases at J, with 12 bases between the two ends. The CDR3 spans 15 residues. The germline V gene has CDR1 SGHVT and CDR2 SQSDAQ. CDR3 loop: CASSLGLANYNEQFF. For the CDR3, the DNA is TGTGCCAGCAGCTTGGGGCTAGCGAACTACAATGAGCAGTTCTTC. The full variable domain, rest sourced from reference TRBV7-4 and TRBJ2-1, is GAGVSQSPRYKVAKRGRDVALRCDSISGHVTLYWYRQTLGQGSEVLTYSQSDAQRDKSGRPSGRFSAERPERSVSTLKIQRTEQGDSAVYLCASSLGLANYNEQFFGPGTRLTVL.

The chain carries TRBV6-4 and TRBJ2-2; D may be TRBD2 (6 bases). CDR1 and CDR2 from the germline V gene are MRHNA and SNTAGT. This CDR3 has 16 amino acids. The V gene lost 4 bases and the J gene lost 0 bases, with 12 bases spanning the gap. The CDR3 region is CASSVGRTSNTGELFF. The CDR3 region has the DNA TGTGCCAGCAGTGTAGGGAGGACTTCGAACACCGGGGAGCTGTTTTTT.

The J gene is TRBJ2-2, the V gene TRBV9; TRBD1 is a possible D gene (6 bases). Deletions cut 0 bases from V and 7 bases from J, with 13 bases between. Germline V gene sequence: CDR1 SGDLS, CDR2 YYNGEE. The CDR3 is 15 amino acids. CDR3 residues: CASSVVSGVGGELFF. The CDR3 DNA is TGTGCCAGCAGCGTAGTTTCAGGGGTTGGCGGGGAGCTGTTTTTT.

V gene TRBV2 combines with J gene TRBJ2-2; 13 nucleotides match TRBD2. This CDR3 is built from 18 residues. Germline assignment: CDR1 SNHLY and CDR2 FYNNEI. V lost 4 bases, J lost 0 bases, and 5 bases stayed unmatched. The CDR3: CASSVGLAGVSNTGELFF. Here the CDR3 DNA reads TGTGCCAGCAGTGTCGGACTAGCGGGAGTCTCGAACACCGGGGAGCTGTTTTTT.

The chain uses TRBV30 and TRBJ1-4; D not certain. Germline V lookup: CDR1 GTSNPN, CDR2 SVGIG (reference sequence). Trimming cost V 3 bases and J 7 bases, with 18 bases left between them. The CDR3 covers 15 residues. CDR3 nucleotides: TGTGCCTGGAGCGATGAGGGCCGGCGAAGTGAAAAACTGTTTTTT. Protein: CAWSDEGRRSEKLFF.

The rearrangement joins TRBV2 to TRBJ1-1, with TRBD1 identical over 9 bases. The germline CDR1 and CDR2 sequences are SNHLY and FYNNEI. Trimming took 7 bases from V and 2 from J; bases not matched to a gene: 8. There are 15 residues in the CDR3. CDR3 DNA: TGTGCCAGCACTGTAAGACAGGGGGAAAACACTGAAGCTTTCTTT. It specifies CASTVRQGENTEAFF. Supplemented by reference TRBV2 and TRBJ1-1, the full variable domain reads EPEVTQTPSHQVTQMGQEVILRCVPISNHLYFYWYRQILGQKVEFLVSFYNNEISEKSEIFDDQFSVERPDGSNFTLKIRSTKLEDSAMYFCASTVRQGENTEAFFGQGTRLTVV.

The V call is TRBV5-1, the J call TRBJ2-1; possible D gene TRBD1, 6 bases. Looked up from germline, CDR1 is SGHRS and CDR2 is YFSETQ. The CDR3 loop spans 15 amino acids. Trimming shortened V by 0 bases and J by 8 bases, and 15 bases separated the two germline ends. CDR3 nucleotide sequence: TGCGCCAGCAGCTTGGTTCAGGGGAAAGGTGATGAGCAGTTCTTC. Its translation: CASSLVQGKGDEQFF. Using reference TRBV5-1 and TRBJ2-1 for the parts outside the CDR3, the full variable domain is KAGVTQTPRYLIKTRGQQVTLSCSPISGHRSVSWYQQTPGQGLQFLFEYFSETQRNKGNFPGRFSGRQFSNSRSEMNVSTLELGDSALYLCASSLVQGKGDEQFFGPGTRLTVL.

V and J are TRBV11-3 and TRBJ1-1; D is ambiguous. Trimming stripped 5 bases from V and 8 bases from J, with 15 bases between. CDR1 is SGHNT, CDR2 YENEEA, per germline. The CDR3 is 13 amino acids. The CDR3 is CASSTRSGREAFF. The DNA of the CDR3 is TGTGCCAGCAGCACAAGGTCGGGGAGGGAAGCTTTCTTT.